Below are 5 T cell receptor beta chains sequenced from a single sample in a study of blood T cell repertoires in COVID-19. The protocol was immunoSEQ multiplex PCR, while the TCRdb copy is restricted to in-frame clones and leaves out a portion. This repertoire shows approximately 140,000 clones, approximately 86% found once; its top ten account for roughly 2.2%. Material: PBMCs or T cells enriched from blood (not recorded which). The receptors originated from a woman in her 50s who had recovered from COVID-19.

The chain is built from TRBV6-5 and TRBJ2-7, with 8 nucleotides matching TRBD1. The germline gives CDR1 MNHEY, CDR2 SVGAGI. The CDR3 is 16 residues long. V dropped 1 base and J dropped 3; count of bases not matched to a gene: 8. The CDR3 here is CASSYFGQGNFYEQYF. The CDR3 region has the DNA TGTGCCAGCAGTTACTTCGGACAGGGCAATTTCTACGAGCAGTACTTC.

V usage is TRBV5-6 and J usage is TRBJ1-1; no clear D. This CDR3 contains 12 residues. Between the trimmed V and J ends, which lost 0 bases and 5 bases, there was a span of 5 bases. The germline V gene encodes CDR1 SGHDT and CDR2 YYEEEE. The CDR3 sequence is CASSLGLTEAFF. The CDR3 DNA follows: TGTGCCAGCAGCTTGGGTCTAACTGAAGCTTTCTTT.

J is TRBJ2-5 and V is TRBV7-2; D might be TRBD1 (5 bases). This CDR3 region has 14 residues. Germline V gives CDR1 SGHTA, CDR2 FQGNSA. V was cut by 1 base and J by 5 bases, with 11 bases left in between. CDR3 sequence reads: CASSLETVWETQYF. The CDR3, as DNA: TGTGCCAGCAGCTTAGAGACAGTTTGGGAGACCCAGTACTTC.

The chain uses TRBV7-9 and TRBJ1-1; TRBD1 matches at 7 bases. This CDR3 is built from 15 residues. The germline CDR1 and CDR2 sequences are SEHNR and FQNEAQ (reference sequence). Trimming removed 5 bases from V and 4 bases from J; junction bases left unmatched: 10. The chain's CDR3 is CASSTRQGGGTEAFF. DNA for the CDR3: TGTGCCAGCAGCACCCGACAGGGCGGTGGCACTGAAGCTTTCTTT.

The V gene is TRBV6-1, the J gene TRBJ1-2; maybe TRBD1 (5 bases). Germline CDR1 reads MNHNS; CDR2 reads SASEGT. Trimming shortened V by 2 bases and J by 4 bases, and 14 bases separated the two germline ends. The length of the CDR3 is 15 residues. CDR3 sequence reads: CASSESGGTGYGYTF. For the CDR3, the DNA is TGTGCCAGCAGTGAATCGGGGGGGACTGGCTATGGCTACACCTTC.